Only one count was recorded for the clone carrying this TCR beta chain. As yet, its antigen is unknown. The length of the CDR3 is 16 residues. The V gene's germline CDR1 is LNHDA and CDR2 SQIVND (reference sequence). Trimming removed 3 bases from V and 6 bases from J, with 21 bases in between. This sample stems from a study of Tregs in tolerant kidney transplant recipients. Recipients received nonmyeloablative bone marrow transplants from related graft donors, with transient mixed chimerism. Findings of the study overall: Tolerant patients' donor-specific Tregs expanded beyond overall Tregs, suggesting antigen-driven growth.

Profiling relied on immunoSEQ multiplex PCR, and the TCRdb table lists in-frame clones only, not all of them. The data contain around 64,000 clones, about 90% of them singletons. The source material was CD4+ T cells from blood (PBMCs), sampled 6 months after the transplant. The sequence derives from a human patient who received a combined kidney and bone marrow transplant. A subset of T cells may come from the graft donor. The J gene is TRBJ2-7, the V gene TRBV19; D not certain. The DNA of the CDR3 is TGTGCCAGTAGTATTAATTACCAGATCCCCTGGTTCGAGCAGTACTTC. Amino acids: CASSINYQIPWFEQYF.